Listed below are T cell receptor beta chains from one sample, sequenced in a study of blood T cell repertoires in COVID-19. Some clones are missing from TCRdb's copy, which holds only in-frame ones; the method was immunoSEQ multiplex PCR. The data contain 250,000 to 300,000 clones, about four fifths of them singletons. The specimen was PBMCs or T cells enriched from blood (not recorded which). These TCRs come from a man in his forties who had been exposed to COVID-19. Each CDR3 is given with its conserved first and last residue. Fields, in order: J gene, D gene, clone size, V gene, CDR3 DNA, CDR3 protein. D genes are given only for firm matches. Clone size is given for some rows only: seen once, a few or many times, or a class if the clone is expanded.

j_gene: TRBJ1-1; d_gene: -; abundance: -; v_gene: TRBV11-3; CDR3nt: TGTGCCAGCAGCTCTACAAACAGGGAATCTGAAGCTTTCTTT; CDR3aa: CASSSTNRESEAFF
j_gene: TRBJ2-1; d_gene: -; abundance: -; v_gene: TRBV30; CDR3nt: TGTGCCTGGGCACCGGTCCAGCGAATTTATGAGCAGTTCTTC; CDR3aa: CAWAPVQRIYEQFF
j_gene: TRBJ2-2; d_gene: -; abundance: -; v_gene: TRBV2; CDR3nt: TGTGCCAGCAGTGAAGGACTCCACACCGGGGAGCTGTTTTTT; CDR3aa: CASSEGLHTGELFF
j_gene: TRBJ2-1; d_gene: TRBD2; abundance: -; v_gene: TRBV7-9; CDR3nt: TGTGCCAGCAGCTTAAGGGAATCCGGGGGGAATGAGCAGTTCTTC; CDR3aa: CASSLRESGGNEQFF
j_gene: TRBJ2-7; d_gene: TRBD1; abundance: -; v_gene: TRBV11-2; CDR3nt: TGTGCCAGCAGCCCAACCCCCCGGGACAGGGACCACGAGCAGTACTTC; CDR3aa: CASSPTPRDRDHEQYF
j_gene: TRBJ1-4; d_gene: -; abundance: -; v_gene: TRBV4-1; CDR3nt: TGCGCCAGCAGCCAAAGCGACAGGTTCCGGGAAAAACTGTTTTTT; CDR3aa: CASSQSDRFREKLFF
j_gene: TRBJ1-1; d_gene: TRBD1; abundance: once; v_gene: TRBV5-1; CDR3nt: TGCGCCAGCAGGGGATTGACAGGGGTTCAAGTGTTGGTTTACACTGAAGCTTTCTTT; CDR3aa: CASRGLTGVQVLVYTEAFF
j_gene: TRBJ2-7; d_gene: -; abundance: -; v_gene: TRBV5-1; CDR3nt: TGCGCCAGCAGCTTACAGCTCGAATACGAGCAGTACTTC; CDR3aa: CASSLQLEYEQYF
j_gene: TRBJ2-2; d_gene: -; abundance: few; v_gene: TRBV5-5; CDR3nt: TGTGCCAGCAGGGCAGTTAACACCGGGGAGCTGTTTTTT; CDR3aa: CASRAVNTGELFF
j_gene: TRBJ2-2; d_gene: TRBD2; abundance: once; v_gene: TRBV6-6; CDR3nt: TGTGCCAGCCGGCGGGGGGCGAACACCGGGGAGCTGTTTTTT; CDR3aa: CASRRGANTGELFF
j_gene: TRBJ1-4; d_gene: TRBD1; abundance: -; v_gene: TRBV7-9; CDR3nt: TGTGCCAGCAGCGGGACAGTGGAGAATGAAAAACTGTTTTTT; CDR3aa: CASSGTVENEKLFF
j_gene: TRBJ1-3; d_gene: TRBD1; abundance: -; v_gene: TRBV19; CDR3nt: TGTGCCAGTAACAGGGGGTTCCGGTCCTCTGGAAACACCATATATTTT; CDR3aa: CASNRGFRSSGNTIYF
j_gene: TRBJ1-2; d_gene: TRBD1; abundance: -; v_gene: TRBV27; CDR3nt: TGTGCCAGCAGACGAACCGGGACAGGGGGGGGCTACACCTTC; CDR3aa: CASRRTGTGGGYTF
j_gene: TRBJ2-3; d_gene: -; abundance: -; v_gene: TRBV6-6; CDR3nt: TGTGCCAGCAGTTACTACAGTCCCACAGATACGCAGTATTTT; CDR3aa: CASSYYSPTDTQYF
j_gene: TRBJ2-5; d_gene: -; abundance: -; v_gene: TRBV4-1; CDR3nt: TGCGCCAGCAGCCTGGGACTGGTCCAAGAGACCCAGTACTTC; CDR3aa: CASSLGLVQETQYF
j_gene: TRBJ2-5; d_gene: -; abundance: once; v_gene: TRBV2; CDR3nt: TGTGCCAGCAGTGCGGACAGCCCGGGGGAGACCCAGTACTTC; CDR3aa: CASSADSPGETQYF
j_gene: TRBJ1-2; d_gene: TRBD1; abundance: -; v_gene: TRBV7-9; CDR3nt: TGTGCCAGCAGCCCCGGACAGGGAAACTATGGCTACACCTTC; CDR3aa: CASSPGQGNYGYTF
j_gene: TRBJ2-1; d_gene: -; abundance: few; v_gene: TRBV5-1; CDR3nt: TGCGCCAGCCAACGGGGCGGGACCCTCCTCGACTCCTACAATGAGCAGTTCTTC; CDR3aa: CASQRGGTLLDSYNEQFF
j_gene: TRBJ1-1; d_gene: TRBD1; abundance: once; v_gene: TRBV7-8; CDR3nt: TGTGCCAGCAGCTTAGGGGGACAGGGCTCGAACACTGAAGCTTTCTTT; CDR3aa: CASSLGGQGSNTEAFF
j_gene: TRBJ2-1; d_gene: TRBD2; abundance: -; v_gene: TRBV7-9; CDR3nt: TGTGCCAGCAGCTACCCAGCGGGAGGGTTTAATGAGCAGTTCTTC; CDR3aa: CASSYPAGGFNEQFF
j_gene: TRBJ1-1; d_gene: TRBD1; abundance: -; v_gene: TRBV18; CDR3nt: TGTGCCAGCTCACCCCCCACAGGGGTCCGGGAAGCTTTCTTT; CDR3aa: CASSPPTGVREAFF
j_gene: TRBJ1-4; d_gene: -; abundance: -; v_gene: TRBV19; CDR3nt: TGTGCCAGTAGTATACGGGGGGAATTTAATGAAAAACTGTTTTTT; CDR3aa: CASSIRGEFNEKLFF
j_gene: TRBJ2-7; d_gene: -; abundance: -; v_gene: TRBV4-1; CDR3nt: TGCGCCAGCACCACGCGTTTGGACAGTCCCTACTACGAGCAGTACTTC; CDR3aa: CASTTRLDSPYYEQYF
j_gene: TRBJ2-4; d_gene: -; abundance: -; v_gene: TRBV24-1; CDR3nt: TGTGCCACCAGTGACAAACTAGCCAAAAACATTCAGTACTTC; CDR3aa: CATSDKLAKNIQYF
j_gene: TRBJ2-5; d_gene: TRBD1; abundance: -; v_gene: TRBV12-5; CDR3nt: TGTGCTAGTGTCCGGGACAGGCAAGAGACCCAGTACTTC; CDR3aa: CASVRDRQETQYF
j_gene: TRBJ1-1; d_gene: -; abundance: -; v_gene: TRBV30; CDR3nt: TGTGCCTGGAGCACCCAGGAGGACACTGAAGCTTTCTTT; CDR3aa: CAWSTQEDTEAFF
j_gene: TRBJ1-6; d_gene: -; abundance: -; v_gene: TRBV30; CDR3nt: TGTGCCTGGAGTAGACAGCCCACTGGAAATTCACCCCTCCACTTT; CDR3aa: CAWSRQPTGNSPLHF